This record looks at one T cell receptor beta chain sequence and its context. These data come from a study of blood T cell repertoires in COVID-19. Generated by immunoSEQ multiplex PCR, the TCRdb table keeps only in-frame clones and is missing some. The table records about 36,000 clones, 88% of them present only once. V lost 0 bases, J lost 3 bases, and 19 bases lay in between. The CDR3 is made up of 18 amino acids. CDR1 is MGHRA and CDR2 is YSYEKL in the germline V gene. The TCR originated in a human donor in a cohort sampled during active COVID-19. Material for sequencing was peripheral blood. J is TRBJ2-3 and V is TRBV4-1; tentative D call: TRBD1 (5 bases). CDR3 residues: CASSQDSVGRVVTDTQYF. DNA of the CDR3: TGCGCCAGCAGCCAAGATTCTGTGGGCAGGGTCGTAACAGATACGCAGTATTTT.